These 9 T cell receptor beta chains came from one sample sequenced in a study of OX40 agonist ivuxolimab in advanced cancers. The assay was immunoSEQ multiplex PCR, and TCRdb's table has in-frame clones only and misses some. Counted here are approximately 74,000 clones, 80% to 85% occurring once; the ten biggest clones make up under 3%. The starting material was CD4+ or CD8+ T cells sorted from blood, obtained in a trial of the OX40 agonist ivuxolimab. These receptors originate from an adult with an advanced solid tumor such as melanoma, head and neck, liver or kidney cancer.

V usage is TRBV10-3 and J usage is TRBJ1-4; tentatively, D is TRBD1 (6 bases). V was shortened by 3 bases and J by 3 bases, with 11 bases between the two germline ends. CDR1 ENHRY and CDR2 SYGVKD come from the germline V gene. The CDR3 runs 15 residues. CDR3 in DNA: TGTGCCATCAGTGATAAGACAGGATCTAATGAAAAACTGTTTTTT. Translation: CAISDKTGSNEKLFF.

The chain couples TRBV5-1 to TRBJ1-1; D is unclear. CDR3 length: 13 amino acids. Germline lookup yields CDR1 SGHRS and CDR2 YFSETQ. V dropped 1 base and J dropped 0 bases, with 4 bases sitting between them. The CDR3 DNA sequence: TGCGCCAGCAGCTTGTTGGTGAACACTGAAGCTTTCTTT. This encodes CASSLLVNTEAFF. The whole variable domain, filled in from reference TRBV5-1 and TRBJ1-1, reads KAGVTQTPRYLIKTRGQQVTLSCSPISGHRSVSWYQQTPGQGLQFLFEYFSETQRNKGNFPGRFSGRQFSNSRSEMNVSTLELGDSALYLCASSLLVNTEAFFGQGTRLTVV.

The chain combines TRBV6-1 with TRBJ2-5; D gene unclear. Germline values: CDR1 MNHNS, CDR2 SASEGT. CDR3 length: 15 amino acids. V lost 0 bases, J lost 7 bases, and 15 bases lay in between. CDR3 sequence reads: CASSEASGRPGTQYF. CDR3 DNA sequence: TGTGCCAGCAGTGAAGCGTCCGGCCGGCCAGGGACCCAGTACTTC.

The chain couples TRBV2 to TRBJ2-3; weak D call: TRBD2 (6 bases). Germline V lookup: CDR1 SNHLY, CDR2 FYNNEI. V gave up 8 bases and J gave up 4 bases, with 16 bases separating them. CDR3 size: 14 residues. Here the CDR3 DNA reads TGTGCCAGCGGGGGACTTTTACAGGCAGATACGCAGTATTTT. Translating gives CASGGLLQADTQYF.

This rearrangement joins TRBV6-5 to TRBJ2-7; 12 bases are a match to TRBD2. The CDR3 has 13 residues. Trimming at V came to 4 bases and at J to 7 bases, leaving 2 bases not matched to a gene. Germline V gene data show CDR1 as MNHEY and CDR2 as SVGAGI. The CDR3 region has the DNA TGTGCCAGCAGTTCCGGACTAGCGGGGGAGCAGTACTTC. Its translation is CASSSGLAGEQYF.

Here the CDR3 reads CAWSQGLAGNEQFF. DNA for the CDR3: TGTGCCTGGAGCCAGGGACTAGCGGGCAATGAGCAGTTCTTC. The chain carries TRBV30 and TRBJ2-1; 12 bases align to TRBD2. V trimming: 3 bases; J trimming: 6 bases; junction bases outside the gene matches: 3. CDR3 length: 14 residues. CDR1 GTSNPN and CDR2 SVGIG come from the germline V gene (reference sequence).

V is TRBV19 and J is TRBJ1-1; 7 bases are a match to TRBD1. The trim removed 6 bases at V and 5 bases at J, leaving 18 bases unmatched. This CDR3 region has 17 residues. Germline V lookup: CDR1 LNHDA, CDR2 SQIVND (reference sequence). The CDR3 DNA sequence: TGTGCCAGTAGCCACCCCCATAGGGGCAGGGGGGGGACTGAAGCTTTCTTT. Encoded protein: CASSHPHRGRGGTEAFF.

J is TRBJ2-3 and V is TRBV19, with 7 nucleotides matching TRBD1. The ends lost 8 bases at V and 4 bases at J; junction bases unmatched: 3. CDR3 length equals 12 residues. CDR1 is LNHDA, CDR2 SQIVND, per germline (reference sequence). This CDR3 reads CASRQGSDTQYF. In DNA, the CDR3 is TGTGCCAGTCGACAGGGTTCAGATACGCAGTATTTT.

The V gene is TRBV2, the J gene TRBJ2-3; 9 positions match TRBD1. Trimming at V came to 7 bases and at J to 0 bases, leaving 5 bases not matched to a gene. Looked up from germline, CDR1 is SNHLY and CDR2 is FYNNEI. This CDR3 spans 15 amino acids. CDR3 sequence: CASTGGTGSTDTQYF. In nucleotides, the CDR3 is TGTGCCAGCACAGGAGGGACAGGGAGCACAGATACGCAGTATTTT.